This passage covers 16 T cell receptor beta chains from one sample sequenced in a study of cytomegalovirus exposure and HLA in healthy donors. Researchers ran the PCR with 60 Vbeta and 13 Jbeta primers. The table came from immunoSEQ multiplex PCR; TCRdb's copy has only in-frame clones and leaves some out. The sample carries more than 30,000 clones, roughly two thirds recorded once. The sample was PBMCs. The source of these receptors is a man aged 35 to 55 in good health and CMV-seropositive.

This chain uses TRBV28 with TRBJ2-3, with D possibly matching TRBD2 (7 bases). The ends were cut back, 5 bases at V and 5 bases at J, with 17 bases in the middle. The CDR3 totals 15 residues. The V gene's germline CDR1 is MDHEN and CDR2 SYDVKM. The CDR3 region is CASSRPGGGQDTQYF. The CDR3 region has the DNA TGTGCCAGCAGTCGCCCGGGGGGCGGTCAAGATACGCAGTATTTT.

V is TRBV7-8 and J is TRBJ1-5; D not certain. The germline gives CDR1 SGHVS, CDR2 FQNEAQ. Trimming cost V 0 bases and J 6 bases, with 15 bases left between them. The CDR3 loop spans 16 amino acids. CDR3 residues: CASSLAGSLRPQPQHF. The CDR3 coding sequence is TGTGCCAGCAGCTTAGCCGGGTCCCTTCGCCCTCAGCCCCAGCATTTT.

The chain links TRBV6-1 to TRBJ1-2, with D hard to call. This CDR3 has 14 residues. Between the trimmed V and J ends, which lost 6 bases and 8 bases, there was a span of 19 bases. CDR1 and CDR2 (germline): MNHNS, SASEGT. CDR3 in amino acids: CASSNPYSIPGYTF. In DNA form, the CDR3 reads TGTGCCAGCAGCAACCCCTATTCGATCCCGGGCTACACCTTC.

The chain joins TRBV9 to TRBJ2-2; possibly TRBD1 for D (7 bases). This CDR3 spans 15 amino acids. The germline V gene has CDR1 SGDLS and CDR2 YYNGEE. V shed 2 bases and J shed 4 bases, with 12 bases lying between them. CDR3 residues: CASSVGGGGTGELFF. The CDR3 DNA follows: TGTGCCAGCAGCGTTGGAGGGGGCGGCACCGGGGAGCTGTTTTTT.

The chain employs TRBV7-3 and TRBJ2-7; D remains unclear. From germline, CDR1 is SGHTA and CDR2 FQGTGA. V was trimmed by 5 bases and J by 0 bases, leaving 11 bases between them. The CDR3 consists of 14 residues. CDR3 in DNA: TGTGCCAGCAGCCTTCGAGGCAACTCCTACGAGCAGTACTTC. It specifies CASSLRGNSYEQYF. Looking up the rest from reference TRBV7-3 and TRBJ2-7 gives the full variable domain: GAGVSQTPSNKVTEKGKYVELRCDPISGHTALYWYRQSLGQGPEFLIYFQGTGAADDSGLPNDRFFAVRPEGSVSTLKIQRTERGDSAVYLCASSLRGNSYEQYFGPGTRLTVT.

This chain uses TRBV30 with TRBJ2-7; D is unclear. CDR1 and CDR2 (germline): GTSNPN, SVGIG (reference sequence). The CDR3 contains 16 residues. The germline V and J ends were trimmed by 0 bases and 0 bases, with 15 bases remaining between them. The CDR3 protein is CAWSVRGSRPSYEQYF. The DNA for the CDR3 is TGTGCCTGGAGTGTGAGAGGATCCCGACCCTCCTACGAGCAGTACTTC. The full variable domain, completed using reference TRBV30 and TRBJ2-7, is SQTIHQWPATLVQPVGSPLSLECTVEGTSNPNLYWYRQAAGRGLQLLFYSVGIGQISSEVPQNLSASRPQDRQFILSSKKLLLSDSGFYLCAWSVRGSRPSYEQYFGPGTRLTVT.

CDR3: CASSTGTGGTEAFF. For the CDR3, the DNA is TGTGCCAGCAGCACCGGGACAGGGGGCACTGAAGCTTTCTTT. The V gene is TRBV7-6, the J gene TRBJ1-1; 11 bases align to TRBD1. The CDR3 covers 14 residues. The germline gives CDR1 SGHVS, CDR2 FNYEAQ. V gave up 5 bases and J gave up 4 bases; unmatched junction bases: 3.

Only a few counts were recorded for this clone. CDR3 DNA sequence: TGTGCCAGCAGTTACACCCCAAGCGGGGGGGAACGGGCCCAGCATTTT. Protein product: CASSYTPSGGERAQHF. The rearrangement joins TRBV6-6 to TRBJ1-5, with a weak D call TRBD1 (5 bases). From germline, CDR1 is MNHNY and CDR2 SVGAGI (reference sequence). The CDR3 consists of 16 residues. Trimming stripped 2 bases from V and 11 bases from J, with 22 bases between.

This clone appeared once. J is TRBJ2-2 and V is TRBV25-1; TRBD1 might be the D (6 bases). V lost 3 bases to trimming and J lost 7 bases, with 15 bases between them. Germline V gene sequence: CDR1 MGHDK, CDR2 SYGVNS. This CDR3 is built from 15 residues. For the CDR3, the DNA is TGTGCCAGCAGTGACCCAGGGGAGTTATTCGGGGAGCTGTTTTTT. Amino acids: CASSDPGELFGELFF.

Regarding this clone: At one of its ends the junction is not consistent with the germline gene, which may arise from a read error. This chain connects TRBV4-1 to TRBJ1-2; 7 bases agree with TRBD1. The CDR3 contains 13 residues. Looked up from germline, CDR1 is MGHRA and CDR2 is YSYEKL. The CDR3 spells CASSQDRDYGYTF. The CDR3 nucleotides are TGCGCCAGCAGTCAAGACAGGGACTATGGCTACACCTTC.

This clone was detected only a few times. The CDR3 is CASSKTGASGNTIYF. In nucleotides, the CDR3 is TGTGCCAGCAGTAAAACAGGAGCCTCTGGAAACACCATATATTTT. The chain combines TRBV6-1 with TRBJ1-3, with TRBD1 as a possible D gene (5 bases). Germline V gives CDR1 MNHNS, CDR2 SASEGT. The CDR3 contains 15 residues. V dropped 5 bases and J dropped 0 bases, with 11 bases sitting between them.

The chain links TRBV5-6 to TRBJ1-6, with D maybe TRBD1 (6 bases). CDR3 size: 19 residues. CDR1 is SGHDT, CDR2 YYEEEE, per germline. V shed 0 bases and J shed 0 bases, with 16 bases lying between them. The DNA for the CDR3 is TGTGCCAGCAGCTTGGGGGGGGGCCTTTTGAGCTCCTATAATTCACCCCTCCACTTT. Its translation is CASSLGGGLLSSYNSPLHF.

This clone occurred once. This rearrangement joins TRBV28 to TRBJ2-3, with unresolved D. Germline loops: CDR1 MDHEN, CDR2 SYDVKM. The CDR3 contains 13 residues. Trimming left V 10 bases short and J 0 bases short, with 11 bases between. The CDR3: CATNEPSTDTQYF. In DNA, the CDR3 is TGTGCCACCAACGAGCCTAGCACAGATACGCAGTATTTT.

J is TRBJ1-5 and V is TRBV5-6, with TRBD1 as a possible D gene (6 bases). Looked up from germline, CDR1 is SGHDT and CDR2 is YYEEEE. The CDR3 consists of 13 residues. Trimming removed 3 bases from V and 4 bases from J, with 8 bases in between. The chain's CDR3 is CASSSGVNQPQHF. In nucleotides, the CDR3 is TGTGCCAGCAGCTCAGGGGTAAATCAGCCCCAGCATTTT.

This clone showed up just a few times. This rearrangement joins TRBV27 to TRBJ1-1; 7 bases line up with TRBD1. V shed 1 base, J shed 4 bases, and the junction held 9 bases outside the gene matches. This CDR3 is 16 amino acids long. Germline CDR1 is MNHEY and CDR2 is SMNVEV (reference sequence). This CDR3 is CASSLYLTGSATEAFF. CDR3 nucleotide sequence: TGTGCCAGCAGTTTATACTTGACAGGGTCGGCCACTGAAGCTTTCTTT.

The chain carries TRBV27 and TRBJ1-6; TRBD1 matches 7 bases. J gave up 9 bases and V 6 bases, and 11 bases lay outside the gene matches. The CDR3 covers 15 residues. CDR1 and CDR2 (germline): MNHEY, SMNVEV (reference sequence). The CDR3 spells CASRGRDRHSSPLHF. In DNA, the CDR3 is TGTGCCAGCAGGGGCCGGGACAGACATTCTTCACCCCTCCACTTT.